This is a list of T cell receptor beta chains from one sample in a study of T cell repertoires in cytomegalovirus infection. Using its own MiXCR run on the reads, TCRdb lists one record per CDR3 protein. The sample holds some 240,000 distinct CDR3 sequences, 15% to 20% seen once. The material sequenced was CD8+ T cells from PBMCs. These receptor sequences come from a human donor in good health (CMV status not recorded). Some clones in this sample may be carry-over from other donors' samples. Both conserved end residues are trimmed from each CDR3. The order of the fields is J gene, V gene, CDR3 protein.

>TRBJ2-3|TRBV7-6
ASSSGQGSDTQY
>TRBJ2-7|TRBV10-3
AIRQVAGTYEQY
>TRBJ1-1|TRBV19
ASTIGGANTEAF
>TRBJ1-1|TRBV9
ASTGQGAGEAF
>TRBJ2-7|TRBV19
ASRARGSSYEQY
>TRBJ2-7|TRBV7-9
ASSPPTGYEQY
>TRBJ1-1|TRBV11-3
ASSLLFRTLNTEAF
>TRBJ2-1|TRBV12-3/TRBV12-4
ASSLLEGMDEQF
>TRBJ2-7|TRBV20-1
SARSQGSYEQY
>TRBJ1-4|TRBV20-1
SARDTHGALFELF
>TRBJ2-7|TRBV7-9
ASSNPGRIASEQY
>TRBJ2-5|TRBV7-9
ASSAAVATETQY
>TRBJ2-7|TRBV29-1
SVVGLGHYEQY
>TRBJ1-1|TRBV4-1
ASSHQGSTTEAF
>TRBJ2-1|TRBV12-3/TRBV12-4
ASKLGLAGGLRGEQF
>TRBJ1-1|TRBV6-2/TRBV6-3
ASSSWDRAGSTEAF
>TRBJ1-1|TRBV6-5
ASSTKDRPPRIEAF
>TRBJ1-2|TRBV5-4
ASSLTGYYGYT
>TRBJ1-1|TRBV2
ASSESGYNTEAF
>TRBJ1-5|TRBV2
ASSELGANQPQH
>TRBJ2-5|TRBV7-6
ASSLGAGTSGVETQY
>TRBJ2-2|TRBV6-2/TRBV6-3
ASALTGELF
>TRBJ2-5|TRBV4-1
ASSSRDRVGETQY
>TRBJ2-1|TRBV5-1
ASSLDGTGIYNEQF
>TRBJ2-1|TRBV29-1
SVEIHSRSRSSYNEQF
>TRBJ2-3|TRBV5-6
ASSFEPEDTQY
>TRBJ2-5|TRBV6-6
ASGDRGQY
>TRBJ2-7|TRBV7-6
ASSRDADEQY
>TRBJ1-2|TRBV7-9
ASSSGQGAGYGYT
>TRBJ2-2|TRBV5-1
ASSLSTAGFESNTGELF
>TRBJ2-3|TRBV7-2
ASAAGVDTQY
>TRBJ1-6|TRBV7-8
ASSLFVEINYNSPLH
>TRBJ1-2|TRBV6-1
ASSDLPGDNYGYT
>TRBJ1-1|TRBV7-9
ASSQKTGESPRAF
>TRBJ1-2|TRBV2
ASRGGHGYT
>TRBJ1-1|TRBV19
ASSIDRQGPGTEAF
>TRBJ2-3|TRBV7-2
ASSLRASSTDTQY
>TRBJ2-1|TRBV7-9
ASSYPGQYNEQF
>TRBJ1-1|TRBV7-6
ASSLGTGGGTEAF
>TRBJ2-1|TRBV27
ASSRGQGANNEQF
>TRBJ2-7|TRBV7-2
ASSFGQGADEQY
>TRBJ2-6|TRBV20-1
SARHGQPSGANVLT
>TRBJ2-2|TRBV4-1
ASSQERRFNDTGELF
>TRBJ1-6|TRBV7-2
ASSRDRVGESPLH
>TRBJ2-1|TRBV29-1
SARSRGIPSHEQF
>TRBJ1-5|TRBV4-1
ASSQDPTGGGQPQH
>TRBJ2-3|TRBV9
ASTSPSRLEITDTQY
>TRBJ2-7|TRBV5-4
AHSRDRGPGYEQY
>TRBJ2-7|TRBV20-1
SARGDRGEQY
>TRBJ1-1|TRBV4-1
ASSRTGVTEAF
>TRBJ2-1|TRBV7-9
ASSLADSGAYNEQF
>TRBJ1-1|TRBV11-2
ASSEGPEAF
>TRBJ2-1|TRBV7-6
ASSQGLPSGGSNNEQF
>TRBJ2-2|TRBV25-1
ASSEYFRQGPNTGELF
>TRBJ2-3|TRBV7-9
ASSLFAGGGKDTQY
>TRBJ1-5|TRBV28
ASSLSDRGLQPQH
>TRBJ1-2|TRBV14
ASSPRQGPYGYT
>TRBJ2-7|TRBV19
ASSIAWGEVGYEQY
>TRBJ2-7|TRBV7-9
ASSLEFRGSYEQY
>TRBJ1-6|TRBV28
ASSPWYSPLH